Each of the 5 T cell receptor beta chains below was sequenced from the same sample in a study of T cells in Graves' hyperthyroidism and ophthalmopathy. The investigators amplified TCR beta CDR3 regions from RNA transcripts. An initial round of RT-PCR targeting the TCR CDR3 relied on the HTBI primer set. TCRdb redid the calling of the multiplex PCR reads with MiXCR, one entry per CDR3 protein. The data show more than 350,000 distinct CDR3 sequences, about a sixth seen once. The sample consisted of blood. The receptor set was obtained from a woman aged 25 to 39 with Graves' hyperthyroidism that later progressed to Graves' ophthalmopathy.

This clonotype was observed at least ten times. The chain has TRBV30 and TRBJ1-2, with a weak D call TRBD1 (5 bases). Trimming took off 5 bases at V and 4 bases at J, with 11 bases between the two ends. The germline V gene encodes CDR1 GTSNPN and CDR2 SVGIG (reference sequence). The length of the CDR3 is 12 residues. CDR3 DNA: TGTGCCTGGGACAGAAAGACCTATGGCTACACCTTC. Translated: CAWDRKTYGYTF.

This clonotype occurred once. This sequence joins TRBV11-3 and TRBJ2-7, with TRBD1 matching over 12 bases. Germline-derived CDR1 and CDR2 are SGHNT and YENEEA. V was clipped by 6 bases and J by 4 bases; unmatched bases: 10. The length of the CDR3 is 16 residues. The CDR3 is CASSFLAGQGAYEQYF. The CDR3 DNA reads TGTGCCAGCAGTTTCCTAGCGGGACAGGGGGCTTACGAGCAGTACTTC.

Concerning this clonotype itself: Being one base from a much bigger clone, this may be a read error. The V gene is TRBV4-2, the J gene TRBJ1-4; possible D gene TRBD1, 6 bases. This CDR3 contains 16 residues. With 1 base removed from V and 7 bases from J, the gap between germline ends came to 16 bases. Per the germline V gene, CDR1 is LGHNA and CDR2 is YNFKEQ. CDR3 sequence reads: CASSQAPGQASEKLFF. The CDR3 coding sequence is TGTGCCAGCAGCCAAGCCCCGGGACAAGCTAGTGAAAAACTGTTTTTT.

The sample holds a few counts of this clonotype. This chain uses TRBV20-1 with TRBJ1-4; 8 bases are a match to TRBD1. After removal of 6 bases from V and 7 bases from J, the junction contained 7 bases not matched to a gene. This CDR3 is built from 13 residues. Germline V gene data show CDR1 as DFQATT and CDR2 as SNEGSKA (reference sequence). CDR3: CSAPGQGGEKLFF. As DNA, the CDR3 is TGCAGTGCCCCAGGACAGGGCGGTGAAAAACTGTTTTTT.

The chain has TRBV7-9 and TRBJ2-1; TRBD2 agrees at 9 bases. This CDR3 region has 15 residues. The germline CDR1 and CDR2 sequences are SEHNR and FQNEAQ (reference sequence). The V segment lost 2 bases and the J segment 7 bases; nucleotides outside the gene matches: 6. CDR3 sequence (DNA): TGTGCCAGCAGCTTATGGCTAGCGGGAAAAAATGAGCAGTTCTTC. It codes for CASSLWLAGKNEQFF.